The 2 T cell receptor beta chains below come from one sample, sequenced in a study of regulatory T cells in long-lasting Graves disease. Arm-PCR with iRepertoire HTBI primers amplified the CDR3 regions for these TCR beta libraries. TCRdb used MiXCR to reprocess the multiplex PCR reads, holding one entry per CDR3 protein. The table lists 600,000 to 650,000 distinct CDR3 sequences, roughly 15% of them singletons. Time point noted: newly diagnosed GD, antithyroid drugs for less than 3 months. Extracted PBMC RNA gave rise to the TCR library. This sample was shared with a second study, whose subject was T cells in Graves' hyperthyroidism and ophthalmopathy.

Sample: peripheral blood mononuclear cells (PBMCs), taken at new diagnosis, from a patient treated with antithyroid drugs. The receptors stem from a woman aged 25-40 years with Graves disease.

This clonotype was counted ten times or more. The rearrangement uses TRBV7-9 and TRBJ2-2; 13 bases match TRBD2. Germline values: CDR1 SEHNR, CDR2 FQNEAQ (reference sequence). The J segment lost 4 bases and the V segment lost 3 bases, leaving 17 bases of the junction unmatched. The CDR3 contains 21 residues. The CDR3 is CASSFKRTSGRFVGVTGELFF. CDR3 DNA: TGTGCCAGCAGCTTTAAAAGGACTAGCGGGAGATTTGTCGGTGTCACCGGGGAGCTGTTTTTT.

Concerning this clonotype: This sequence may be a read error, since a much larger clone differs from it by one base. The gene calls are TRBV9 and TRBJ1-1; D ambiguous. This CDR3 is 15 amino acids long. CDR1 is SGDLS and CDR2 is YYNGEE in the germline V gene. Trimming removed 6 bases from V and 1 base from J, with 16 bases in between. The CDR3 DNA is TGTGCCAGCAACGTCCATGGCAGACCGAACACTGAAGCTTTCTTT. It codes for CASNVHGRPNTEAFF. Filled out from reference TRBV9 and TRBJ1-1, the complete variable domain reads DSGVTQTPKHLITATGQRVTLRCSPRSGDLSVYWYQQSLDQGLQFLIQYYNGEERAKGNILERFSAQQFPDLHSELNLSSLELGDSALYFCASNVHGRPNTEAFFGQGTRLTVV.